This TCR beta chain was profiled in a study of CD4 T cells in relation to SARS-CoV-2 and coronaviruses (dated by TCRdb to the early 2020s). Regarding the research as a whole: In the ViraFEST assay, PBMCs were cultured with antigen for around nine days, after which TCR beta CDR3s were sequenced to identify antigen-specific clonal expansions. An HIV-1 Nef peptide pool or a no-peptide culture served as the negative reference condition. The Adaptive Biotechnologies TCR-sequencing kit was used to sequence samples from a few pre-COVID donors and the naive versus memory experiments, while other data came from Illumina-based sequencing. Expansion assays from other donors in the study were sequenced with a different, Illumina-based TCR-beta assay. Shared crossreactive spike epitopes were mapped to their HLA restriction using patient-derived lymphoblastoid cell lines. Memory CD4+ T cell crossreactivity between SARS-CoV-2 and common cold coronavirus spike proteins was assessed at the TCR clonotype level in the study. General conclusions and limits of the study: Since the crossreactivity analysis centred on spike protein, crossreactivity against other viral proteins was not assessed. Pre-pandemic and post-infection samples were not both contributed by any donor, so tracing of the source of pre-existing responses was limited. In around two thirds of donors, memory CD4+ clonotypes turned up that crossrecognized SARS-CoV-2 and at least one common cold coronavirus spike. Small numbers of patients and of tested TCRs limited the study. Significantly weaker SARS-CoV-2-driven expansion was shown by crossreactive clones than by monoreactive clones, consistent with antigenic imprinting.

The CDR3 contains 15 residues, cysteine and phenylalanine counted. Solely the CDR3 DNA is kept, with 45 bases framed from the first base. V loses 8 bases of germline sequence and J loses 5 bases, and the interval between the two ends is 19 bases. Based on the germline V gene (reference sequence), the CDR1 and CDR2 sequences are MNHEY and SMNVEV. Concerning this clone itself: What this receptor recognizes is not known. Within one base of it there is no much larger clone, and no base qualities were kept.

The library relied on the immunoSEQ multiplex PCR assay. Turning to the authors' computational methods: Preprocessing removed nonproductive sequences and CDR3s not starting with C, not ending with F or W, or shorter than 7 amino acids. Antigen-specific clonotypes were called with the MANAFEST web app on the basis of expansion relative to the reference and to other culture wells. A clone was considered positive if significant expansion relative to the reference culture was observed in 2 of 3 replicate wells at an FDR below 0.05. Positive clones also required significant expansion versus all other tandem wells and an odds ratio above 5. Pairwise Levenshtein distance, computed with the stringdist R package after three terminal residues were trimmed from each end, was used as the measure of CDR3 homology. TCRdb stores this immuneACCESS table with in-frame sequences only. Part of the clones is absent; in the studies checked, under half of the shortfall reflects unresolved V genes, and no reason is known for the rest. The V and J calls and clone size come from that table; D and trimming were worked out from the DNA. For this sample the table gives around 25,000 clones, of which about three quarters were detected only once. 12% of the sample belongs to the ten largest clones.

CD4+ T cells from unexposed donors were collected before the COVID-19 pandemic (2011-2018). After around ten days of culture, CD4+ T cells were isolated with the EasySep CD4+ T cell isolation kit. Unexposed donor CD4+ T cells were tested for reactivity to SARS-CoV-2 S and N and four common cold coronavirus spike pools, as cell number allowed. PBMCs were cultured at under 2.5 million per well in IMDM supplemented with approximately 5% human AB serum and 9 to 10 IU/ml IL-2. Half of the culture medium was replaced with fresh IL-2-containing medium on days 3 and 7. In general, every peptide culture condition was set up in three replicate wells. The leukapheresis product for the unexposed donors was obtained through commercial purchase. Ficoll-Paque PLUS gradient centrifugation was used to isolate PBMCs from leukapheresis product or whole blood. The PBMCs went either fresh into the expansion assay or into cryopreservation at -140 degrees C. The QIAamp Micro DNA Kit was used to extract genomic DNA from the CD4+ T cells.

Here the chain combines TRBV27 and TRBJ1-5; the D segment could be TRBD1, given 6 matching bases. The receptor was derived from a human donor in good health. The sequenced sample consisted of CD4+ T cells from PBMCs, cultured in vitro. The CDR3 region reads CASAQGQGVDQPQHF. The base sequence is TGTGCCAGCGCCCAGGGGCAGGGAGTGGATCAGCCCCAGCATTTT.